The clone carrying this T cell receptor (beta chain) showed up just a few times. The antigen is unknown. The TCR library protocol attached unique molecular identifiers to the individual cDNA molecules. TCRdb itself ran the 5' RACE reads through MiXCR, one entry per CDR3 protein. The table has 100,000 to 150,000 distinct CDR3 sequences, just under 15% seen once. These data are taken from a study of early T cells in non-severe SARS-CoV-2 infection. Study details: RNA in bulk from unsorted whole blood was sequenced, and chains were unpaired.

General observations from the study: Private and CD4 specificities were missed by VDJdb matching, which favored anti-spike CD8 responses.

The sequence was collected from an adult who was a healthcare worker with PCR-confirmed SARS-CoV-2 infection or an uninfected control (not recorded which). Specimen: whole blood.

The CDR3 DNA reads TGTGCCAGCAGCCAAGGCCAGGGGGATTACGAGCAGTACTTC. It codes for CASSQGQGDYEQYF. This chain connects TRBV4-2 to TRBJ2-7; TRBD1 matches at 7 bases. Trimming took 1 base from V and 4 from J; bases not matched to a gene: 4. Germline V gene data show CDR1 as LGHNA and CDR2 as YNFKEQ. The CDR3 sequence is 14 residues long.